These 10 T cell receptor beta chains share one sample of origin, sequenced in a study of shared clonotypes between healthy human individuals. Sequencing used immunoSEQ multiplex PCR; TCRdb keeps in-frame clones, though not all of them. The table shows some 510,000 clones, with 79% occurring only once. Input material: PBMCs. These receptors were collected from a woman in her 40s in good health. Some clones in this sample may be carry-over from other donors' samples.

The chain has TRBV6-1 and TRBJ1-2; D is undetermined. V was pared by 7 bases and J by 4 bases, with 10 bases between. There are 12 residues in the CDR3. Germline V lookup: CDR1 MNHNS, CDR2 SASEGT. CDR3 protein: CASMHGPYGYTF. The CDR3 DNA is TGTGCCAGCATGCACGGTCCCTATGGCTACACCTTC.

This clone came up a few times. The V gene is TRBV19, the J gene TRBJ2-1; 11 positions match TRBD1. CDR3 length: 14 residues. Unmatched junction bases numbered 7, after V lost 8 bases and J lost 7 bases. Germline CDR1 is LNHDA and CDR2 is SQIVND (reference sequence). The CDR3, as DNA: TGTGCCAGTTCGGGACAGGGGGAGGTAAATGAGCAGTTCTTC. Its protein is CASSGQGEVNEQFF.

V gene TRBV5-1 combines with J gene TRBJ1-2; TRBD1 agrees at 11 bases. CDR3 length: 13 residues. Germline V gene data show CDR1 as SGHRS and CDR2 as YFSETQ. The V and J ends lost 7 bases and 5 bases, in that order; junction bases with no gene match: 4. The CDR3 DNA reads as TGCGCCAGCGGACAGGGGGCGCGATATGGCTACACCTTC. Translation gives CASGQGARYGYTF.

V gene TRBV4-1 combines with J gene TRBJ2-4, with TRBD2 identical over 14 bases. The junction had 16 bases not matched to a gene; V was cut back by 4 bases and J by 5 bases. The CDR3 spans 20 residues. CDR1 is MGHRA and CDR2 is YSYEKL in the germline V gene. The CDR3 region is CASSPKGLAGAGAGENIQYF. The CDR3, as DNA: TGCGCCAGCAGCCCTAAGGGACTAGCGGGAGCCGGAGCCGGGGAAAACATTCAGTACTTC.

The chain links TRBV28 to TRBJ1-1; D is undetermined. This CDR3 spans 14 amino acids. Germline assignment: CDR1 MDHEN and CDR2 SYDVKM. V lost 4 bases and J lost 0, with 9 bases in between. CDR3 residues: CASSSGGMNTEAFF. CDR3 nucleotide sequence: TGTGCCAGCAGTTCGGGAGGGATGAACACTGAAGCTTTCTTT.

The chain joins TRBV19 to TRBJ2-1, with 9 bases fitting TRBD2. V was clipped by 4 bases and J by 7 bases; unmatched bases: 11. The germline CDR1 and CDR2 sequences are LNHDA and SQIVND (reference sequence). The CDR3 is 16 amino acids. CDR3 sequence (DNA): TGTGCCAGTAGTACCCAAGGTGTAGCGGGAGTTAATGAGCAGTTCTTC. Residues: CASSTQGVAGVNEQFF.

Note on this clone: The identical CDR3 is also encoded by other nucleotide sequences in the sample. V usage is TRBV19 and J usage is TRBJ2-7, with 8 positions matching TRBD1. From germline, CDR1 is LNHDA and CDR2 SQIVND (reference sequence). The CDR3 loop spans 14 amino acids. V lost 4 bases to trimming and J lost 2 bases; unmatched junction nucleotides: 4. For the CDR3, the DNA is TGTGCCAGTAGTACCGGGACAGGTACCTACGAGCAGTACTTC. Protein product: CASSTGTGTYEQYF.

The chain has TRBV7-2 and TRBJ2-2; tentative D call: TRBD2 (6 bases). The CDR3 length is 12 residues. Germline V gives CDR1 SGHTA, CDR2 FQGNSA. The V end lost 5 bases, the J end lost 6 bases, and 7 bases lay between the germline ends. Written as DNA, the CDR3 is TGTGCCAGCAGCCGACTAGCCGGGGAGCTGTTTTTT. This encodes CASSRLAGELFF. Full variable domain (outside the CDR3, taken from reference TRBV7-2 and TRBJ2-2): GAGVSQSPSNKVTEKGKDVELRCDPISGHTALYWYRQSLGQGLEFLIYFQGNSAPDKSGLPSDRFSAERTGGSVSTLTIQRTQQEDSAVYLCASSRLAGELFFGEGSRLTVL.

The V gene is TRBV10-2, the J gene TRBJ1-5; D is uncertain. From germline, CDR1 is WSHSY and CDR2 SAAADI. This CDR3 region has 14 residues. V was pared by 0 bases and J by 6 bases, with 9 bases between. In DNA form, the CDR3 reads TGCGCCAGCAGTGAGTCAACGGAGGTTCAGCCCCAGCATTTT. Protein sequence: CASSESTEVQPQHF.

Here the CDR3 reads CASSLGLARSYNEQFF. The DNA of the CDR3 is TGTGCCAGCAGCCTGGGACTAGCGCGCTCCTACAATGAGCAGTTCTTC. The chain has TRBV5-6 and TRBJ2-1; TRBD2 agrees at 10 bases. After removal of 4 bases from V and 0 bases from J, the junction contained 4 bases not matched to a gene. CDR3 length: 16 residues. The germline gives CDR1 SGHDT, CDR2 YYEEEE.